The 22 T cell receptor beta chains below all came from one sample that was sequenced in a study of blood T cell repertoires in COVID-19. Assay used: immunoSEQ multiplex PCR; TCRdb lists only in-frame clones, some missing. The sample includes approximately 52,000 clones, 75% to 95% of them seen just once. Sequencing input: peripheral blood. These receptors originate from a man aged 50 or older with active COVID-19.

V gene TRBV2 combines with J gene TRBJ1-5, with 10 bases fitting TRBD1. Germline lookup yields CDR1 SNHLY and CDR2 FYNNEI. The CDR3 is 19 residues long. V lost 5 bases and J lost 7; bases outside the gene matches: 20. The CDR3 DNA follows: TGTGCCAGCAGTACGACGGCGGGACAGGGGTTGGCCTCTAACCAGCCCCAGCATTTT. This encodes CASSTTAGQGLASNQPQHF.

CDR3 in DNA: TGTGCCAGCAGCCACGGGACAGACGGGGTCTACGAGCAGTACTTC. This sequence encodes CASSHGTDGVYEQYF. The J gene is TRBJ2-7, the V gene TRBV5-4; 7 nucleotides match TRBD1. This CDR3 region has 15 residues. V gave up 4 bases and J gave up 3 bases; unmatched junction bases: 10. Germline values: CDR1 SGHNT, CDR2 YYREEE (reference sequence).

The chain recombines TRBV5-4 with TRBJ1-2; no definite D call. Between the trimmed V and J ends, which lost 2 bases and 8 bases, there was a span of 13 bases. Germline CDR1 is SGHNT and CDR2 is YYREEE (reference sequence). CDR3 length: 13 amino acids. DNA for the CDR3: TGTGCCAGCAGCTTTGGGAGGGTTTGGGGCTACACCTTC. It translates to CASSFGRVWGYTF.

CDR3 loop: CASRTSGSGEQYF. The CDR3, as DNA: TGTGCCTCAAGGACTAGCGGGAGTGGCGAGCAGTACTTC. V is TRBV5-4 and J is TRBJ2-7; 13 nucleotides agree with TRBD2. The CDR3 consists of 13 residues. Germline CDR1 is SGHNT and CDR2 is YYREEE (reference sequence). Trimming took 10 bases from V and 6 from J; bases not matched to a gene: 7.

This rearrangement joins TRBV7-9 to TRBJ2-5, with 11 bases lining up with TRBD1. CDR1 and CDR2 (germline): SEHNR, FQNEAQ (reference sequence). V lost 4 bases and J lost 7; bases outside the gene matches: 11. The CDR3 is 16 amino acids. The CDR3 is CASSSNSGTGGRTQYF. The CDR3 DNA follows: TGTGCCAGCAGCTCGAACTCCGGGACAGGGGGGAGGACCCAGTACTTC.

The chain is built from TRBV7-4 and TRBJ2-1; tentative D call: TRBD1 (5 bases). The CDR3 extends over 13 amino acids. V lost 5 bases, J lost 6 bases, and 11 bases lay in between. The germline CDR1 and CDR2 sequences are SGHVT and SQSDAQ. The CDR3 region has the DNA TGTGCCAGCAGCATACCTCAGGGCAATGAGCAGTTCTTC. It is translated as CASSIPQGNEQFF. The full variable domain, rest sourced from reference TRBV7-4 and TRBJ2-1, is GAGVSQSPRYKVAKRGRDVALRCDSISGHVTLYWYRQTLGQGSEVLTYSQSDAQRDKSGRPSGRFSAERPERSVSTLKIQRTEQGDSAVYLCASSIPQGNEQFFGPGTRLTVL.

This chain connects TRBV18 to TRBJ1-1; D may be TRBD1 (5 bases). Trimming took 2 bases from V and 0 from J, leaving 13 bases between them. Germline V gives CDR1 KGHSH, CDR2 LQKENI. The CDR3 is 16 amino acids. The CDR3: CASSPARVDMNTEAFF. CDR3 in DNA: TGTGCCAGCTCACCAGCCCGGGTGGACATGAACACTGAAGCTTTCTTT.

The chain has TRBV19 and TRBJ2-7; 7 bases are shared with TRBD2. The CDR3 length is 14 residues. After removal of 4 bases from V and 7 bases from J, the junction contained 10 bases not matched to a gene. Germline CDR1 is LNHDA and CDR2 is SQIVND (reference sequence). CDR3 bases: TGTGCCAGTAGTAAAAGGGGAGGGGCTGGAGAGCAGTACTTC. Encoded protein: CASSKRGGAGEQYF.

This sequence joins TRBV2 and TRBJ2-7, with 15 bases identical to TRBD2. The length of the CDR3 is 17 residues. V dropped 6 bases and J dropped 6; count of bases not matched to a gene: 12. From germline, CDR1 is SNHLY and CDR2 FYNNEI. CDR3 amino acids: CASRAGTSGGRPSEQYF. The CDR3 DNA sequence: TGTGCCAGCAGAGCCGGGACTAGCGGGGGGCGACCCTCCGAGCAGTACTTC.

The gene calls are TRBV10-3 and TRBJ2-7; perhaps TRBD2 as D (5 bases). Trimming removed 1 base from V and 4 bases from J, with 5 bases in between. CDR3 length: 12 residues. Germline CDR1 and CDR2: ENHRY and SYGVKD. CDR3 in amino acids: CAISEWEYEQYF. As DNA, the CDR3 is TGTGCCATCAGTGAGTGGGAGTACGAGCAGTACTTC.

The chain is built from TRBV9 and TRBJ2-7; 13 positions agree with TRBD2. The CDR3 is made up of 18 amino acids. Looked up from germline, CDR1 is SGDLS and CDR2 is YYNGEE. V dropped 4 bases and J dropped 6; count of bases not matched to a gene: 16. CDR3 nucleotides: TGTGCCAGCAGCCCCCGAGAGGGACCGGGACTAGCGGGAAGCGAGCAGTACTTC. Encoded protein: CASSPREGPGLAGSEQYF.

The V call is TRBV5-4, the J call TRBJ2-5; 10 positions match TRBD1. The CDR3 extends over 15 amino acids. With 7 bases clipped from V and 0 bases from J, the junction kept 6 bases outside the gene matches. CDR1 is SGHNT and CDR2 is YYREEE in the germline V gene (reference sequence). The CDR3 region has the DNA TGTGCCAGCTGGCGACAGGGGGCCAACCAAGAGACCCAGTACTTC. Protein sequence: CASWRQGANQETQYF.

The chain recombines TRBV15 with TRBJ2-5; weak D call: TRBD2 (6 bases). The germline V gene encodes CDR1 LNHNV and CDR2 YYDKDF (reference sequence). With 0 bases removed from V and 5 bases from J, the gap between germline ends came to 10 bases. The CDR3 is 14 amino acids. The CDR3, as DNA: TGTGCCACCAGCAGAGAGGGCCTAGCGGAGACCCAGTACTTC. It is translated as CATSREGLAETQYF.

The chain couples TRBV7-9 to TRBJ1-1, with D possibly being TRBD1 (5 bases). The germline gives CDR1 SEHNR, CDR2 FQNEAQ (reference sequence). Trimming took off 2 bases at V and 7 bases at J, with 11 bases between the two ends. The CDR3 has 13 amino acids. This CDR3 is CASSLKGAVEAFF. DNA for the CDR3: TGTGCCAGCAGCTTAAAAGGGGCGGTTGAAGCTTTCTTT.

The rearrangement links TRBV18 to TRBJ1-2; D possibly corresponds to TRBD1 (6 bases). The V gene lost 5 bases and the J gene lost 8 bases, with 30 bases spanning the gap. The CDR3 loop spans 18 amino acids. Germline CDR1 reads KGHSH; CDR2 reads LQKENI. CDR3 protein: CASSSAGRKGGTLGGYTF. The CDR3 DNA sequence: TGTGCCAGCTCATCGGCCGGGAGAAAGGGGGGGACCCTTGGAGGCTACACCTTC.

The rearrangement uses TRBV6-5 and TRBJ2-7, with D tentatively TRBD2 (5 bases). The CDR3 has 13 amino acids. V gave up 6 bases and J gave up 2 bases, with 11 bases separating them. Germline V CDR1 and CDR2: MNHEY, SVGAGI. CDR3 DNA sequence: TGTGCCAGCAGGAGGGCTAGTACCTACGAGCAGTACTTC. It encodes CASRRASTYEQYF.

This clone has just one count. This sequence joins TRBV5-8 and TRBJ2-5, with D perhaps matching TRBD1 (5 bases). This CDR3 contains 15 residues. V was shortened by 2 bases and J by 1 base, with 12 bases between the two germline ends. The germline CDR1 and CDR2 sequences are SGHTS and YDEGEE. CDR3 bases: TGTGCCAGCAGCTTTAATGGCCAGGGCCAAGAGACCCAGTACTTC. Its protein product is CASSFNGQGQETQYF.

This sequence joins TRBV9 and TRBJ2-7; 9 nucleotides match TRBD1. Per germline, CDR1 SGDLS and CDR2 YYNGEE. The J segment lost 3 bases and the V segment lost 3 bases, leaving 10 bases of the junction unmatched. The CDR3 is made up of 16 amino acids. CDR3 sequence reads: CASSAPPGQGNYEQYF. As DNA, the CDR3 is TGTGCCAGCAGCGCCCCCCCGGGACAGGGCAACTACGAGCAGTACTTC.

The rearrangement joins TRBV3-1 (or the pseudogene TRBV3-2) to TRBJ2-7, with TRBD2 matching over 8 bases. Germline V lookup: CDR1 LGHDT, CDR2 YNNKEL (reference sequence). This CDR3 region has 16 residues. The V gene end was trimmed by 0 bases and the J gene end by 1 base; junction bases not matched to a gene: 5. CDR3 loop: CASSQDFAGGSYEQYF. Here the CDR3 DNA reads TGTGCCAGCAGCCAAGATTTCGCGGGGGGTTCCTACGAGCAGTACTTC.

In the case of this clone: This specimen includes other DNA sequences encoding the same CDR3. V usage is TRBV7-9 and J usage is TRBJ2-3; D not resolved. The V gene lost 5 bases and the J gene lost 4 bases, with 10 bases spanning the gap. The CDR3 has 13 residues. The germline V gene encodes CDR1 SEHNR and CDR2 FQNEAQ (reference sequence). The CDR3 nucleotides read TGTGCCAGCAGCCCCCGAGGTCCAGATACGCAGTATTTT. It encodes CASSPRGPDTQYF.

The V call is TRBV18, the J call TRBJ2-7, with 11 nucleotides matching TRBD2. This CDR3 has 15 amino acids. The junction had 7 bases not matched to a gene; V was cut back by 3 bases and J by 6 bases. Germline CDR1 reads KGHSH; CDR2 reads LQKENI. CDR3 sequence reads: CASSPWASGGLEQYF. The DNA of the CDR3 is TGTGCCAGCTCACCGTGGGCTAGCGGGGGGCTCGAGCAGTACTTC.

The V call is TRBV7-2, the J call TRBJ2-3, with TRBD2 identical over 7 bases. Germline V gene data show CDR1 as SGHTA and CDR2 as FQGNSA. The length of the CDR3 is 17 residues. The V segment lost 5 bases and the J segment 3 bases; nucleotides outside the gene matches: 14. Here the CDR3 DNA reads TGTGCCAGCAGCCGGGACCGGGACTACTTTAGTACAGATACGCAGTATTTT. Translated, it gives CASSRDRDYFSTDTQYF.